This T cell receptor (beta chain) was identified during a study of blood T cell repertoires in COVID-19. The CDR3 covers 14 residues. CDR1 and CDR2 (germline): SGHRS, YFSETQ. The V and J ends lost 3 bases and 1 base respectively, with 10 bases between them. Measured with immunoSEQ multiplex PCR; TCRdb has only the in-frame clones, and not every one. There are 150,000 to 200,000 clones in the sample; around 93% occur only once, and about 5.3% lies in the top ten. The sequencing sample was made of peripheral blood. The clonotype originates from a man aged 25-40 years with COVID-19, enrolled during active disease. The genes are TRBV5-1 and TRBJ1-1; D gene unclear. DNA for the CDR3: TGCGCCAGCAGCTACCAGGCTGCGAACACTGAAGCTTTCTTT. Its translation: CASSYQAANTEAFF.